The 25 T cell receptor beta chains below were found in one sample sequenced in a study of cytomegalovirus exposure and HLA in healthy donors. Both 60 Vbeta primers and 13 Jbeta primers went into the PCR. The table came from immunoSEQ multiplex PCR; TCRdb's copy has only in-frame clones and leaves some out. The sample lists 150,000 to 200,000 clones, around 80% seen once, with 2% to 2.5% in the top ten. The sample was PBMCs. The source of these receptors is a woman between 25 and 40 years old in good health and CMV-seropositive.

This chain connects TRBV6-5 to TRBJ2-1; 12 bases agree with TRBD2. Per germline, CDR1 MNHEY and CDR2 SVGAGI. J gave up 6 bases and V 10 bases, and 4 bases lay outside the gene matches. The CDR3 length is 13 residues. The CDR3 spells CATGLAGTNEQFF. CDR3 in DNA: TGTGCCACCGGACTAGCGGGGACCAATGAGCAGTTCTTC.

The V gene is TRBV19, the J gene TRBJ1-1; D perhaps matches TRBD1 (6 bases). Trimming shortened V by 7 bases and J by 0 bases, and 15 bases separated the two germline ends. CDR3 length: 15 residues. CDR1 and CDR2 (germline): LNHDA, SQIVND (reference sequence). The CDR3 DNA sequence: TGTGCCAGTAAGGGGGGGTCCCTCCTGAACACTGAAGCTTTCTTT. It is translated as CASKGGSLLNTEAFF.

J is TRBJ1-2 and V is TRBV4-2, with 7 bases lining up with TRBD1. Germline assignment: CDR1 LGHNA and CDR2 YNFKEQ. V lost 0 bases and J lost 9; bases outside the gene matches: 13. The CDR3 length is 16 residues. CDR3 nucleotide sequence: TGTGCCAGCAGCCAAGATCAGAGGGGCAGGGGGGTACGCTACACCTTC. Amino acids: CASSQDQRGRGVRYTF.

The rearrangement links TRBV7-9 to TRBJ1-2; no reliable D call. Trimming stripped 3 bases from V and 8 bases from J, with 19 bases between. The CDR3 loop spans 15 amino acids. CDR1 SEHNR and CDR2 FQNEAQ come from the germline V gene (reference sequence). As DNA, the CDR3 is TGTGCCAGCAGCTTCCCCGAGGAAATAATCGGCGGCTACACCTTC. It yields the protein CASSFPEEIIGGYTF.

The chain couples TRBV13 to TRBJ1-1; TRBD1 agrees at 7 bases. J gave up 4 bases and V 5 bases, and 13 bases lay outside the gene matches. The CDR3 is made up of 16 amino acids. Germline CDR1 PRHDT, CDR2 FYEKMQ (reference sequence). This chain's CDR3 is CASSPTPTGLSTEAFF. The CDR3 region has the DNA TGTGCCAGCAGCCCCACGCCGACAGGGCTGAGCACTGAAGCTTTCTTT.

Of note for this clone: In the same sample, other DNA sequences code for this CDR3. The chain links TRBV5-6 to TRBJ2-1, with TRBD1 identical over 7 bases. The V gene's germline CDR1 is SGHDT and CDR2 YYEEEE. The length of the CDR3 is 13 residues. Trimming cost V 3 bases and J 4 bases; bases outside gene matches: 1. CDR3 protein: CASSSGQYNEQFF. The CDR3 DNA follows: TGTGCCAGCAGCTCGGGACAGTACAATGAGCAGTTCTTC.

This clone was counted a few times. The chain links TRBV5-4 to TRBJ2-2; D gene ambiguous. The CDR3 has 15 residues. Germline CDR1 is SGHNT and CDR2 is YYREEE (reference sequence). V lost 2 bases, J lost 4 bases, and 12 bases lay in between. CDR3 sequence (DNA): TGTGCCAGCAGCTTCCTCCAGACGGGCACCGGGGAGCTGTTTTTT. This encodes CASSFLQTGTGELFF.

This chain joins TRBV4-3 and TRBJ1-5; D not certain. The CDR3 runs to 15 residues. The V end was cut by 0 bases, the J end by 1 base, with 7 bases between. Germline V gene sequence: CDR1 LGHNA, CDR2 YSLEER. The CDR3 is CASSQDFPSNQPQHF. As DNA, the CDR3 is TGCGCCAGCAGCCAAGATTTTCCAAGCAATCAGCCCCAGCATTTT.

On this clone itself: One end of the junction varies from germline; a read error may be responsible. The chain is built from TRBV5-1 and TRBJ2-3, with 12 bases identical to TRBD1. Germline CDR1 and CDR2: SGHRS and YFSETQ. The CDR3 sequence is 18 residues long. This CDR3 is CAGSPWGQGASSTDTQYF. CDR3 nucleotides: TGCGCCGGCAGCCCGTGGGGACAGGGGGCCTCGAGCACAGATACGCAGTATTTT.

The V and J genes are TRBV28 and TRBJ1-2; tentative D call: TRBD1 (6 bases). The germline gives CDR1 MDHEN, CDR2 SYDVKM. Trimming removed 4 bases from V and 10 bases from J, with 19 bases in between. This CDR3 contains 14 residues. Written as DNA, the CDR3 is TGTGCCAGCAGTTACGGTTGGACAGTATTATTCTACACCTTC. Translated: CASSYGWTVLFYTF.

The chain recombines TRBV15 with TRBJ2-3, with D uncertain. V lost 0 bases and J lost 2, with 15 bases in between. This CDR3 comprises 17 residues. CDR1 is LNHNV, CDR2 YYDKDF, per germline (reference sequence). The CDR3 sequence: CATSREGIPDPTDTQYF. The CDR3 region has the DNA TGTGCCACCAGCAGAGAGGGCATCCCAGACCCCACAGATACGCAGTATTTT. Full variable domain (remainder filled in from reference TRBV15 and TRBJ2-3): DAMVIQNPRYQVTQFGKPVTLSCSQTLNHNVMYWYQQKSSQAPKLLFHYYDKDFNNEADTPDNFQSRRPNTSFCFLDIRSPGLGDTAMYLCATSREGIPDPTDTQYFGPGTRLTVL.

The gene calls are TRBV2 and TRBJ2-7, with D tentatively TRBD2 (6 bases). CDR1 and CDR2 from the germline V gene are SNHLY and FYNNEI. The CDR3 extends over 15 amino acids. V lost 11 bases to trimming and J lost 4 bases, with 24 bases between them. CDR3 amino acids: CASRFGSAGGYEQYF. CDR3 DNA sequence: TGTGCCTCCCGTTTCGGGTCAGCTGGAGGGTACGAGCAGTACTTC.

The J gene is TRBJ2-7, the V gene TRBV5-3; 7 nucleotides line up with TRBD1. TRBV5-3 has ORF status, its function being uncertain. The trim removed 8 bases at V and 4 bases at J, leaving 9 bases unmatched. The CDR3 runs to 13 residues. The CDR3 reads CASPTTGLYEQYF. The CDR3 coding sequence is TGTGCCAGCCCGACGACAGGGCTTTACGAGCAGTACTTC.

J is TRBJ2-7 and V is TRBV7-9, with D perhaps matching TRBD1 (5 bases). Between the trimmed V and J ends, which lost 7 bases and 7 bases, there was a span of 14 bases. The CDR3 runs to 12 residues. Germline V gene sequence: CDR1 SEHNR, CDR2 FQNEAQ (reference sequence). The CDR3 reads CASTQNRMEQYF. Written as DNA, the CDR3 is TGTGCCAGCACCCAGAACAGGATGGAGCAGTACTTC.

CDR3 residues: CASSVGGGGSSYNEQFF. CDR3 nucleotides: TGTGCCAGCAGCGTAGGGGGTGGGGGGAGCTCCTACAATGAGCAGTTCTTC. This sequence joins TRBV9 and TRBJ2-1; TRBD2 might be the D (6 bases). The ends were cut back, 0 bases at V and 0 bases at J, with 13 bases in the middle. The CDR3 totals 17 residues. Germline CDR1 reads SGDLS; CDR2 reads YYNGEE.

This clone was detected a few times. The chain couples TRBV6-5 to TRBJ1-3, with D perhaps matching TRBD1 (5 bases). The CDR3 has 15 amino acids. Trimming took off 0 bases at V and 2 bases at J, with 8 bases between the two ends. Germline CDR1 is MNHEY and CDR2 is SVGAGI. This chain's CDR3 is CASSYSFRAGNTIYF. The CDR3 DNA reads as TGTGCCAGCAGTTACTCGTTCAGGGCTGGAAACACCATATATTTT.

As DNA, the CDR3 is TGTGCCAGCAGCTTAGAACAGGGACCGCGCGACTATAATTCACCCCTCCACTTT. As protein: CASSLEQGPRDYNSPLHF. The chain combines TRBV11-2 with TRBJ1-6; D is possibly TRBD1 (6 bases). Germline values: CDR1 SGHAT, CDR2 FQNNGV. Trimming shortened V by 0 bases and J by 3 bases, and 15 bases separated the two germline ends. The CDR3 sequence is 18 residues long. The full variable domain, completed using reference TRBV11-2 and TRBJ1-6, is EAGVAQSPRYKIIEKRQSVAFWCNPISGHATLYWYQQILGQGPKLLIQFQNNGVVDDSQLPKDRFSAERLKGVDSTLKIQPAKLEDSAVYLCASSLEQGPRDYNSPLHFGNGTRLTVT.

V is TRBV7-3 and J is TRBJ1-2, with D perhaps matching TRBD1 (6 bases). V shed 4 bases and J shed 5 bases, with 11 bases lying between them. This CDR3 spans 13 amino acids. CDR1 SGHTA and CDR2 FQGTGA come from the germline V gene. DNA of the CDR3: TGTGCCAGCAGCTCAGGGAGGGGGTATGGCTACACCTTC. It codes for CASSSGRGYGYTF.

Notes on this clone: Other DNA sequences in this specimen translate into the identical CDR3. The chain has TRBV5-6 and TRBJ2-3; 9 bases are shared with TRBD1. CDR1 is SGHDT, CDR2 YYEEEE, per germline. CDR3 length: 15 amino acids. After removal of 2 bases from V and 1 base from J, the junction contained 2 bases not matched to a gene. The chain's CDR3 is CASSFRTGGTDTQYF. Here the CDR3 DNA reads TGTGCCAGCAGCTTCCGGACAGGGGGCACAGATACGCAGTATTTT.

V is TRBV28 and J is TRBJ2-2, with 10 bases aligning to TRBD1. The CDR3 length is 18 residues. Trimming cost V 5 bases and J 7 bases; bases outside gene matches: 16. Germline CDR1 is MDHEN and CDR2 is SYDVKM. The CDR3 region is CASSLPTGGLFRGGELFF. The CDR3 DNA is TGTGCCAGCAGTCTGCCGACAGGGGGCCTCTTTAGAGGCGGGGAGCTGTTTTTT. The full variable domain, in which reference TRBV28 and TRBJ2-2 provide the parts outside the CDR3, is DVKVTQSSRYLVKRTGEKVFLECVQDMDHENMFWYRQDPGLGLRLIYFSYDVKMKEKGDIPEGYSVSREKKERFSLILESASTNQTSMYLCASSLPTGGLFRGGELFFGEGSRLTVL.

The rearrangement uses TRBV19 and TRBJ1-1, with TRBD1 identical over 8 bases. CDR1 is LNHDA and CDR2 is SQIVND in the germline V gene (reference sequence). V lost 4 bases to trimming and J lost 0 bases; unmatched junction nucleotides: 10. The CDR3 sequence is 17 residues long. CDR3: CASSRGQGARVNTEAFF. The CDR3 DNA is TGTGCCAGTAGTAGAGGGCAGGGGGCGAGAGTGAACACTGAAGCTTTCTTT.

J is TRBJ1-2 and V is TRBV6-5, with D possibly TRBD1 on 5 matching bases. The CDR3 is 11 amino acids. V was trimmed by 2 bases and J by 8 bases, leaving 6 bases between them. The germline V gene has CDR1 MNHEY and CDR2 SVGAGI. The CDR3 DNA sequence: TGTGCCAGCAGTTACCAGGGCGGCTACACCTTC. Translation gives CASSYQGGYTF.

The rearrangement links TRBV28 to TRBJ1-3; possible D gene TRBD1, 5 bases. CDR1 is MDHEN, CDR2 SYDVKM, per germline. This CDR3 contains 14 residues. V was pared by 2 bases and J by 2 bases, with 7 bases between. The CDR3 spells CASSLAGTGNTIYF. Written as DNA, the CDR3 is TGTGCCAGCAGTTTAGCAGGGACTGGAAACACCATATATTTT.

This sequence joins TRBV5-4 and TRBJ2-3; the D gene is possibly TRBD2 (6 bases). V was shortened by 5 bases and J by 7 bases, with 20 bases between the two germline ends. CDR1 is SGHNT, CDR2 YYREEE, per germline (reference sequence). CDR3 length equals 15 residues. The CDR3 loop is CASSPQRALGYTQYF. The CDR3 DNA is TGTGCCAGCAGTCCCCAGCGGGCCCTGGGGTATACGCAGTATTTT.

The genes are TRBV6-6 and TRBJ1-1; 8 bases match TRBD1. V gave up 5 bases and J gave up 10 bases; unmatched junction bases: 0. This CDR3 has 10 residues. CDR1 is MNHNY, CDR2 SVGAGI, per germline (reference sequence). The CDR3 loop reads CASSDRGAFF. The CDR3 DNA is TGTGCCAGCAGTGACAGGGGAGCTTTCTTT.